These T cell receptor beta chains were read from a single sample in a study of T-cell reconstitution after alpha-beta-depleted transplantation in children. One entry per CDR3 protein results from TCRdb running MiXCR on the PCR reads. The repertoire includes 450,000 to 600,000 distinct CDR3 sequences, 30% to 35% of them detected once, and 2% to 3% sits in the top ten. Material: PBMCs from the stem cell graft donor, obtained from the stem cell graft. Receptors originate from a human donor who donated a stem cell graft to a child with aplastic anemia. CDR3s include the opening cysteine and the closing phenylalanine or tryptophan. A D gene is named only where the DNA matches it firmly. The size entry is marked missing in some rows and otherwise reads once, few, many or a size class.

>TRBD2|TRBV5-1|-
CASSWGLAGGYNEQFF
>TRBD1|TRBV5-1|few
CASSQGQGADTQYF
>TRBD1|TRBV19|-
CASSLPGGGNYGYTF
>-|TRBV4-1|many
CASSQDAGGGGANVLTF
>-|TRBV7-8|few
CASSAGGAGYNSPLHF
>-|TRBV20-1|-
CSARDLGGAGIEQYF
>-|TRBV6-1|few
CASTPREGTRNYGYTF
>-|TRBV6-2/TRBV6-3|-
CASHTLGGEYEQYF
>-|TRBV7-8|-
CASSLDSHSNQPQHF
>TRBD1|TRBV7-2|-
CASSSQGDGGTDTQYF
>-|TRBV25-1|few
CASSVRSGRINEKLFF
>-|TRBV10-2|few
CASNGRSNYEQYF
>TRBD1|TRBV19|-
CASSRWTGLGTSEAFF
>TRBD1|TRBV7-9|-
CASSLARTGRGETQYF
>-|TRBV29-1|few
CSVAEVGSSYEQYF
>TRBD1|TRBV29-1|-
CSALGRGTGPGRETQYF
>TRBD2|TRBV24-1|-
CATSATSGRFEQFF
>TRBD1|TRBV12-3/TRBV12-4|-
CASCFRGTGELFF
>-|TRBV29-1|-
CSVEDTNTGELFF
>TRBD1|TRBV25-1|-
CTSRQTGSVNTIYF
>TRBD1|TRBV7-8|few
CASSLDRGEQYF
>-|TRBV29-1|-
CSYDGPFGYTF
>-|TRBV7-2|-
CASSLYTGSNEKLFF
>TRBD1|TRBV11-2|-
CASSSGQGGAPLHF
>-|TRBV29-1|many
CSVETGNSNQPQHF
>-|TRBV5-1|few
CASLPGGTANTEAFF
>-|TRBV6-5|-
CASSTRDSSYNEQFF
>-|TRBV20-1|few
CSARRGEPNTEAFF
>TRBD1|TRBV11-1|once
CASSSGQGGALGNQPQHF
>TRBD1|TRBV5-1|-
CASSPHRGIMNTEAFF
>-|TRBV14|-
CASSPRAGRFDEKLFF
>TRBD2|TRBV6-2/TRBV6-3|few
CASSGGSRSNEQFF
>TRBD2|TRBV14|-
CASSQRSGTSYEQYF
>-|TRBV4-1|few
CASSQERQTQYF
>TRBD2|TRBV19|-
CASSIPGGGNEQFF
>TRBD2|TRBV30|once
CAWSLLAGSYEQYF
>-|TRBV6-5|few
CASKTRGVSIDEQYF
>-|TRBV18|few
CASSPRGPETQYF
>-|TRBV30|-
CAWKSGTITGELFF
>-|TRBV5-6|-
CASSWQGSISYNEQFF
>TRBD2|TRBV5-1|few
CASSGISGRGNEQFF
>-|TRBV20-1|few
CSARGSGSSYNEQFF